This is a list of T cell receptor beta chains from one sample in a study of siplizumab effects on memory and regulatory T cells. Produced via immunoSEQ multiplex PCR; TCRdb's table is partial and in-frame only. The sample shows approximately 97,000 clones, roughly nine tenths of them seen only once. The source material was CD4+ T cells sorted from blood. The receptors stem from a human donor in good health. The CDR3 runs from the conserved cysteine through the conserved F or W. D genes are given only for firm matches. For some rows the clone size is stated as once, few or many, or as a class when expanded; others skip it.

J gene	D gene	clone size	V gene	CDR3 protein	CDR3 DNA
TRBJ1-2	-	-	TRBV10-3	CAISEGDRSGGYTF	TGTGCCATCAGTGAGGGTGACAGATCAGGGGGCTACACCTTC
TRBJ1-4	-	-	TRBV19	CASSTVGRKMATNEKLFF	TGTGCCAGTAGCACCGTCGGACGGAAGATGGCAACTAATGAAAAACTGTTTTTT
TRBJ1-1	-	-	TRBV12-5	CASGANYGGRNTEAFF	TGTGCTAGTGGTGCCAACTACGGGGGTAGGAACACTGAAGCTTTCTTT
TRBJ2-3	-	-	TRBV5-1	CASSLNAGPTDTQYF	TGCGCCAGCAGCTTGAACGCGGGGCCTACAGATACGCAGTATTTT
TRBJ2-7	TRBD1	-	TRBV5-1	CASSLRGPYEQYF	TGCGCCAGCAGCTTGAGGGGGCCCTACGAGCAGTACTTC
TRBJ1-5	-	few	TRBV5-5	CASSLRWDYSNQPQHF	TGTGCCAGCAGCTTGCGGTGGGACTATAGCAATCAGCCCCAGCATTTT
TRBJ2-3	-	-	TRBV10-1	CASSESSGRDTQYF	TGCGCCAGCAGTGAGTCGAGCGGTAGGGATACGCAGTATTTT
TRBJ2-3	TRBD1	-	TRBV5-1	CASSSTGSTDTQYF	TGCGCCAGCAGCTCGACAGGGAGCACAGATACGCAGTATTTT
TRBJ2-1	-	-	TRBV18	CASSTGTYNEQFF	TGTGCCAGCTCAACAGGTACCTACAATGAGCAGTTCTTC
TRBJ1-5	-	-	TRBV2	CASSGGSNQPQHF	TGTGCCAGCAGTGGGGGAAGCAATCAGCCCCAGCATTTT
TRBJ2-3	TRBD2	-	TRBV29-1	CSVGGKGGADTQYF	TGCAGCGTTGGGGGGAAGGGAGGGGCAGATACGCAGTATTTT
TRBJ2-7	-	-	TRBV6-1	CASSDTQVGEQYF	TGTGCCAGCAGTGATACCCAGGTGGGCGAGCAGTACTTC
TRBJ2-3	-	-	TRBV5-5	CASSLSRRMDTQYF	TGTGCCAGCAGCTTGTCAAGGAGAATGGATACGCAGTATTTT
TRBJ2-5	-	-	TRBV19	CASTFLQGRSETQYF	TGTGCCAGTACATTTTTACAGGGCCGATCGGAGACCCAGTACTTC
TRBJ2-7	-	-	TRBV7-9	CASSSRDFYEQYF	TGTGCCAGCAGCTCCAGGGACTTCTACGAGCAGTACTTC
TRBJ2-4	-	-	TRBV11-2	CASSLVGTSPKNIQYF	TGTGCCAGCAGCTTAGTGGGGACTTCACCCAAAAACATTCAGTACTTC
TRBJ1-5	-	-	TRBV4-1	CASSQVTALYSNQPQHF	TGCGCCAGCAGCCAAGTAACAGCTCTTTATAGCAATCAGCCCCAGCATTTT
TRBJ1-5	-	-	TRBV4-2	CASSQDQAASNQPQHF	TGTGCCAGCAGCCAAGATCAGGCGGCTTCCAATCAGCCCCAGCATTTT
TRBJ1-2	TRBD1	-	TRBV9	CASSITGALNYGYTF	TGTGCCAGCAGCATAACAGGGGCCCTAAACTATGGCTACACCTTC
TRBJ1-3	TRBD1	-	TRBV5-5	CASSTDRGYSSGNTIYF	TGTGCCAGCAGCACCGACAGGGGGTACTCCTCTGGAAACACCATATATTTT
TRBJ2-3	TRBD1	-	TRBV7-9	CASSLIDRVGTDTQYF	TGTGCCAGCAGCTTAATTGACAGGGTAGGCACAGATACGCAGTATTTT
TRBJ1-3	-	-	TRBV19	CASKPRARGNTIYF	TGTGCCAGTAAACCCAGGGCAAGAGGAAACACCATATATTTT
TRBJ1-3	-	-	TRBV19	CASSISGFSGNTIYF	TGTGCCAGTAGTATCTCGGGGTTCTCTGGAAACACCATATATTTT
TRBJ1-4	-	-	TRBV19	CASATTGQNEKLFF	TGTGCCAGCGCAACTACGGGGCAGAATGAAAAACTGTTTTTT
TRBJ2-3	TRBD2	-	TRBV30	CAWDPGLAGVLVTQYF	TGTGCCTGGGATCCGGGTCTAGCGGGAGTTCTAGTTACGCAGTATTTT
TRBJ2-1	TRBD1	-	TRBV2	CASSRDRGLMDEQFF	TGTGCCAGCAGTAGGGACAGGGGGCTTATGGATGAGCAGTTCTTC
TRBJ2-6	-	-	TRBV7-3	CASSSAAGGANVLTF	TGTGCCAGCAGCTCCGCGGCGGGCGGGGCCAACGTCCTGACTTTC
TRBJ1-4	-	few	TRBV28	CASSFLGGAGTNEKLFF	TGTGCCAGCAGTTTTCTGGGGGGCGCAGGAACTAATGAAAAACTGTTTTTT
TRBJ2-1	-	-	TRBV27	CASSLTGSEQFF	TGTGCCAGCAGTTTAACAGGGAGTGAGCAGTTCTTC
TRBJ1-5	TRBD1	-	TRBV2	CASSGQGGNQPQHF	TGTGCCAGCAGCGGACAGGGGGGCAATCAGCCCCAGCATTTT
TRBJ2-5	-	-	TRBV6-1	CASVVSLLKETQYF	TGTGCCAGCGTCGTCAGCCTCCTAAAAGAGACCCAGTACTTC
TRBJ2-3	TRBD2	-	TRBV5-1	CASSLRGTSGRAGGTDTQYF	TGCGCCAGCAGCTTGCGGGGGACTAGCGGGAGGGCCGGTGGAACAGATACGCAGTATTTT
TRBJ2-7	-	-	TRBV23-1	CASSKNTRSYEQYF	TGCGCCAGCAGTAAGAACACCCGCTCCTACGAGCAGTACTTC
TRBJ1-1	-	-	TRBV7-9	CASSLVQNTEAFF	TGTGCCAGCAGCTTAGTACAGAACACTGAAGCTTTCTTT
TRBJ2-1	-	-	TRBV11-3	CASSSGFRGEQFF	TGTGCCAGCAGCTCAGGGTTTCGTGGTGAGCAGTTCTTC
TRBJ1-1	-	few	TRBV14	CASSKDLNTEAFF	TGTGCCAGCAGCAAGGACTTGAACACTGAAGCTTTCTTT
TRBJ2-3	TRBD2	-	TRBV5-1	CASRVPLAGGPTDTQYF	TGCGCCAGCAGAGTACCCCTAGCGGGAGGGCCCACAGATACGCAGTATTTT
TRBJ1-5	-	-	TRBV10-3	CATRQQPTQPQHF	TGTGCCACTAGACAGCAACCTACACAGCCCCAGCATTTT
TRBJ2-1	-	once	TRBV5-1	CASSSPGVYNEQFF	TGCGCCAGCAGCTCTCCCGGGGTCTACAATGAGCAGTTCTTC
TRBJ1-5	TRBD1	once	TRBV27	CASSYGGFGQGYQPQHF	TGTGCCAGCAGTTACGGGGGATTTGGACAGGGATATCAGCCCCAGCATTTT
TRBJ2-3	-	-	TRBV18	CASSPLGTDTQYF	TGTGCCAGCTCACCACTGGGTACGGATACGCAGTATTTT
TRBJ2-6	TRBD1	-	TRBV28	CASGGQYPSGANVLTF	TGTGCCAGCGGGGGACAGTACCCCTCTGGGGCCAACGTCCTGACTTTC